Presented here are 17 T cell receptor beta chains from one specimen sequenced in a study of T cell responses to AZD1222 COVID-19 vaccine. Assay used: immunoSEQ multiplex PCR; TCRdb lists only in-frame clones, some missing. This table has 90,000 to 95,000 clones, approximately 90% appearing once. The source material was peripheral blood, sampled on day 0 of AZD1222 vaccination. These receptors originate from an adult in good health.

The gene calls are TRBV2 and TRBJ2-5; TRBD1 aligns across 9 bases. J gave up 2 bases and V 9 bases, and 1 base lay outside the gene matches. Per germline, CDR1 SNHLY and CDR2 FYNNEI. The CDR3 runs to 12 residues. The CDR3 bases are TGTGCCAGTGACAGGGGGCAAGAGACCCAGTACTTC. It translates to CASDRGQETQYF. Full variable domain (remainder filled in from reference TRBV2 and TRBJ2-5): EPEVTQTPSHQVTQMGQEVILRCVPISNHLYFYWYRQILGQKVEFLVSFYNNEISEKSEIFDDQFSVERPDGSNFTLKIRSTKLEDSAMYFCASDRGQETQYFGPGTRLLVL.

The CDR3 DNA follows: TGCGCCAGCAGTAGTAGCGGGAGGGGTAATGAGCAGTTCTTC. This gives the protein CASSSSGRGNEQFF. The rearrangement uses TRBV10-1 and TRBJ2-1; 11 bases map to TRBD2. The germline V gene has CDR1 WNHNN and CDR2 SYGVQD (reference sequence). With 5 bases clipped from V and 7 bases from J, the junction kept 4 bases outside the gene matches. This CDR3 spans 14 amino acids.

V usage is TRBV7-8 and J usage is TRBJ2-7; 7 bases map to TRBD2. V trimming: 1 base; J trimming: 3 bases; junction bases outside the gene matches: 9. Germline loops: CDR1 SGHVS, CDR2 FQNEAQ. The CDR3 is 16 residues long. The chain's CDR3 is CASSLDIGEGSYEQYF. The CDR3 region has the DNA TGTGCCAGCAGCTTAGATATAGGGGAGGGAAGCTACGAGCAGTACTTC.

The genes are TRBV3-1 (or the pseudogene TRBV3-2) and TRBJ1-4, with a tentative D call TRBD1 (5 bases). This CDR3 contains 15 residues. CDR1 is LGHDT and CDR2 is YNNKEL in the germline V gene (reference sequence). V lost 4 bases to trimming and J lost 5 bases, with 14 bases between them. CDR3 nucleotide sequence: TGTGCCAGCAGCCTCGACAGATTTCTAAATGAAAAACTGTTTTTT. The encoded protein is CASSLDRFLNEKLFF.

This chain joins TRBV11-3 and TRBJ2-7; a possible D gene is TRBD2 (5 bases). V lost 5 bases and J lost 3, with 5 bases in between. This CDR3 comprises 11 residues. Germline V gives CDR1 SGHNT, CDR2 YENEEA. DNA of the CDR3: TGTGCCAGCAGCGGAGGCTACGAGCAGTACTTC. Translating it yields CASSGGYEQYF.

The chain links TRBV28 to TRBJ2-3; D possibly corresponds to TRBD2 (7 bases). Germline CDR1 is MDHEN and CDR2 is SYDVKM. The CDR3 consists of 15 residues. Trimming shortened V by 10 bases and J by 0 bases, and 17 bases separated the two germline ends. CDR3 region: CATVQGGASTDTQYF. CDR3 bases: TGTGCCACCGTCCAAGGGGGGGCTAGCACAGATACGCAGTATTTT.

The CDR3 nucleotides are TGTGCCAGCAGCTTAGCGCTCGACCTGGCCAATGAGCAGTTCTTC. It yields the protein CASSLALDLANEQFF. V usage is TRBV7-7 and J usage is TRBJ2-1; D is uncertain. The V end was cut by 0 bases, the J end by 6 bases, with 12 bases between. CDR3 size: 15 residues. The V gene's germline CDR1 is SSHAT and CDR2 FNYEAQ (reference sequence).

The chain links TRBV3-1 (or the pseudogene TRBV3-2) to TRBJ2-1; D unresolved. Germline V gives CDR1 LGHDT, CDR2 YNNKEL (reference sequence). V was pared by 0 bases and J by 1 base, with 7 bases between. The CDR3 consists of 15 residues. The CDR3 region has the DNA TGTGCCAGCAGCCAAGATAGACGGTCCTACAATGAGCAGTTCTTC. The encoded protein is CASSQDRRSYNEQFF.

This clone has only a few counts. The CDR3 sequence is CASSFGGATYNEQFF. In nucleotides, the CDR3 is TGTGCCAGCAGCTTCGGGGGGGCCACCTACAATGAGCAGTTCTTC. The rearrangement links TRBV7-2 to TRBJ2-1; 8 positions agree with TRBD2. V was pared by 3 bases and J by 2 bases, with 3 bases of the junction left unmatched. Germline values: CDR1 SGHTA, CDR2 FQGNSA. The CDR3 runs to 15 residues.

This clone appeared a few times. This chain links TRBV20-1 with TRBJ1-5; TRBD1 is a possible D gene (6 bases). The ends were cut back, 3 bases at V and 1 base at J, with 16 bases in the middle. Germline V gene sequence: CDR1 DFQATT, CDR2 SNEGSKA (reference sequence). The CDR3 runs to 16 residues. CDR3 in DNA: TGCAGTGCTAGTCGTGAAGGGGGACACAGCAATCAGCCCCAGCATTTT. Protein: CSASREGGHSNQPQHF.

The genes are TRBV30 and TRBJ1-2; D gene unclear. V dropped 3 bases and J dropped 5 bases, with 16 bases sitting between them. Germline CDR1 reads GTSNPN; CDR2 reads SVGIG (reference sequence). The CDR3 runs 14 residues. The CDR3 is CAWSRGGRRYGYTF. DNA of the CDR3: TGTGCCTGGAGCCGAGGAGGGCGTCGGTATGGCTACACCTTC.

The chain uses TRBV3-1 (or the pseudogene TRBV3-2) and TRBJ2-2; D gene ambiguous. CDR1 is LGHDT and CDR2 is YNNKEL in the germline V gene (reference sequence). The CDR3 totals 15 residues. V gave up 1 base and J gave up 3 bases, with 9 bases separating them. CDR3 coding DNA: TGTGCCAGCAGCCAAGGTGTAGAATACACCGGGGAGCTGTTTTTT. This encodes CASSQGVEYTGELFF.

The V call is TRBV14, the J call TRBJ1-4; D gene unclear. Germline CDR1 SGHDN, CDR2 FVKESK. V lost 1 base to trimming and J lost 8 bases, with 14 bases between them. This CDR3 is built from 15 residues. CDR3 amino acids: CASSQGVGLDEKLFF. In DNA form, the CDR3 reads TGTGCCAGCAGCCAAGGGGTAGGGTTGGACGAAAAACTGTTTTTT. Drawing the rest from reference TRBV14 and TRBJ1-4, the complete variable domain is EAGVTQFPSHSVIEKGQTVTLRCDPISGHDNLYWYRRVMGKEIKFLLHFVKESKQDESGMPNNRFLAERTGGTYSTLKVQPAELEDSGVYFCASSQGVGLDEKLFFGSGTQLSVL.

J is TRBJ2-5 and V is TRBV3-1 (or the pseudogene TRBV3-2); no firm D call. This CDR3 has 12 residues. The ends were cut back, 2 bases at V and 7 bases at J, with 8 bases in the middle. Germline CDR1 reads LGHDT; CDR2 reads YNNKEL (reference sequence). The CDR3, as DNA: TGTGCCAGCAGCCAAAGCCTTAGGACCCAGTACTTC. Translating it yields CASSQSLRTQYF.

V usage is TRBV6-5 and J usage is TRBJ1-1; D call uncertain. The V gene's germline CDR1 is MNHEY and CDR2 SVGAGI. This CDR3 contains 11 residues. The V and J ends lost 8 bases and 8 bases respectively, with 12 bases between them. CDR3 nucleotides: TGTGCCAGCTCTGACTGGGCCGAAGCTTTCTTT. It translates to CASSDWAEAFF.

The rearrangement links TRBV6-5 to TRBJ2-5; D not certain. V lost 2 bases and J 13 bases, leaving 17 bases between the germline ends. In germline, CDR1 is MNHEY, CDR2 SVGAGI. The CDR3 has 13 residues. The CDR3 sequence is CASSYPTFQPRYF. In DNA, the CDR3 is TGTGCCAGCAGTTACCCCACCTTTCAGCCGCGGTACTTC.

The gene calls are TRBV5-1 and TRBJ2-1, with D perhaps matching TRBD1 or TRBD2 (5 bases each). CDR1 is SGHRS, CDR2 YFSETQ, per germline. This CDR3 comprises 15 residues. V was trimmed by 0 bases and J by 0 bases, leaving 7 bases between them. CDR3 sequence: CASSLEGSSYNEQFF. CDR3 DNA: TGCGCCAGCAGCTTGGAGGGGAGCTCCTACAATGAGCAGTTCTTC.